This record covers a single T cell receptor (beta chain). Its target is unknown. This record belongs to a study of T cell responses to AZD1222 COVID-19 vaccine. Study-level results: Most donors were white British, females outnumbered males, and clonal diversity was possibly underestimated.

Only in-frame clones appear in the TCRdb table, and some are missing; sequencing was by immunoSEQ multiplex PCR. The profile covers 80,000 to 100,000 clones, with around 89% appearing a single time and 6.5% to 8% taken by the ten largest. The germline V gene has CDR1 MNHEY and CDR2 SVGEGT. The CDR3 runs 16 residues. Trimming removed 0 bases at V and 1 base at J, with 12 bases between. This TCR was sampled from an adult in good health. The sample in question was peripheral blood, obtained on day 0 of AZD1222 vaccination. The chain combines TRBV6-2 or TRBV6-3 with TRBJ1-1; D ambiguous. CDR3: CASSYSKAGANTEAFF. The DNA of the CDR3 is TGTGCCAGCAGTTACTCGAAGGCCGGCGCGAACACTGAAGCTTTCTTT.